The rows below give T cell receptor beta chains drawn from one sample of a study of shared clonotypes between healthy human individuals. Measured with immunoSEQ multiplex PCR; TCRdb has only the in-frame clones, and not every one. The sample shows some 550,000 clones, around 97% of them seen only once. Sequencing was carried out using naive CD4+ T cells sorted from blood. Source of these receptors: a woman aged 25 to 45 in good health. CDR3s include the opening cysteine and the closing phenylalanine or tryptophan. D genes are given only for firm matches. Clone size is shown for a subset of rows, as once, few, many or a class of expanded clone.

v_call	clone_size	d_call	j_call	cdr3_nt	cdr3_aa
TRBV7-7	once	-	TRBJ1-1	TGTGCCAGCAGCCCCATCGGGGGCATGAACACTGAAGCTTTCTTT	CASSPIGGMNTEAFF
TRBV7-8	-	TRBD1	TRBJ2-7	TGTGCCAGCAGCCTCGCGGAGGGACGACGCATAGGGACAGGTTTTCGCTACGAGCAGTACTTC	CASSLAEGRRIGTGFRYEQYF
TRBV6-6	-	-	TRBJ1-3	TGTGCCACCTCCCGGGGGGGGACCGGAAACACCATATATTTT	CATSRGGTGNTIYF
TRBV6-4	-	TRBD1	TRBJ2-1	TGTGCCAGCAGTGACGGGACAGGGGGCAATGAGCAGTTCTTC	CASSDGTGGNEQFF
TRBV11-2	-	-	TRBJ2-1	TGTGCCAGCAGCTGGTCGCCGGGACCCTCCGCGGTCTTC	CASSWSPGPSAVF
TRBV6-5	-	TRBD1	TRBJ1-1	TGTGCCAGCAGTTTCTTTGAGGGGGCCAACACTGAAGCTTTCTTT	CASSFFEGANTEAFF
TRBV10-3	-	-	TRBJ1-3	TGTGCCATCAGTGATCGAGGCACTGGAAACACCATATATTTT	CAISDRGTGNTIYF
TRBV14	-	-	TRBJ2-7	TGTGCCAGCAGCCAAAGGACAGTCAAGTACTTC	CASSQRTVKYF
TRBV30	few	-	TRBJ1-1	TGTGCCTGGAGTAACAGGGTGAACACTGAAGCTTTCTTT	CAWSNRVNTEAFF
TRBV7-9	-	-	TRBJ2-2	TGTGCCAGCAGCTTAGCGGTGGTGCACGGGGAGCTGTTTTTT	CASSLAVVHGELFF
TRBV28	-	-	TRBJ1-5	TGTGCCAGCAGTTTATCTCGTGGCATCAATCAGCCCCAGCATTTT	CASSLSRGINQPQHF
TRBV19	once	TRBD2	TRBJ2-1	TGTGCCAGTAGAGTTAGCGGGAGTTTGGTATATGAGCAGTTCTTC	CASRVSGSLVYEQFF
TRBV19	-	-	TRBJ2-5	TGTGCCAGTAGTATAGGGAGGGAAGAGACCCAGTACTTC	CASSIGREETQYF
TRBV27	-	-	TRBJ2-1	TGTGCCAGCATCCTCCAGCGGCCGCCAGGTGAGCAGTTCTTC	CASILQRPPGEQFF
TRBV7-9	-	-	TRBJ2-3	TGTGCCAGCAGCTTCCTGGTGGCGCGAACGCAGTATTTT	CASSFLVARTQYF
TRBV7-9	-	-	TRBJ2-7	TGTGCCAGCAGCTTAGTTTCCGTGGCATCCGAGCAGTACTTC	CASSLVSVASEQYF
TRBV9	-	-	TRBJ2-2	TGTGCCAGCAGCTTGGGGTCCGGGGCTGACACCGGGGAGCTGTTTTTT	CASSLGSGADTGELFF
TRBV6-5	-	TRBD1	TRBJ1-2	TGTGCCAGCAGCCAAGGGACAGGCTATGGCTACACCTTC	CASSQGTGYGYTF
TRBV30	-	-	TRBJ1-5	TGTGCCTGGTCCCCCGGGAGAAGGAATCAGCCCCAGCATTTT	CAWSPGRRNQPQHF
TRBV28	-	TRBD2	TRBJ2-1	TGTGCCAGTTACTCAGCGGGAGCTTTGAACAATGAGCAGTTCTTC	CASYSAGALNNEQFF
TRBV2	-	-	TRBJ1-3	TGTGCCACCCGACAGACCTCTGGAAACACCATATATTTT	CATRQTSGNTIYF
TRBV11-3	-	TRBD2	TRBJ2-7	TGTGCCAGCAGCTTAGTATCCCGCAGCGGGAGCACCTACGAGCAGTACTTC	CASSLVSRSGSTYEQYF
TRBV18	-	-	TRBJ2-7	TGTGCCAGCTCACCAAGAAAGAGGGATCCCGCCGAGCAGTACTTC	CASSPRKRDPAEQYF
TRBV28	-	TRBD1	TRBJ1-5	TGTGCCAGCAGTTTGGGGGACAGGGCCCCCCCAAATCAGCCCCAGCATTTT	CASSLGDRAPPNQPQHF
TRBV6-5	-	TRBD2	TRBJ2-7	TGTGCCAGCAGGACAGGCGGGAGGTCTGCCTACGAGCAGTACTTC	CASRTGGRSAYEQYF
TRBV5-8	-	-	TRBJ1-1	TGTGCCAGTAAACTCCCATACACTGAAGCTTTCTTT	CASKLPYTEAFF
TRBV11-2	-	-	TRBJ2-4	TGTGCCAGCAGCTTAGAAACGGCGGACATTCAGTACTTC	CASSLETADIQYF
TRBV9	-	TRBD2	TRBJ2-5	TGTGCCAGCAGCGCGACGACTGGACTAGAAGAGACCCAGTACTTC	CASSATTGLEETQYF
TRBV13	-	TRBD1	TRBJ1-3	TGTGCCAGCAGCAGACGGACAGGGTTTGGTGGAAACACCATATATTTT	CASSRRTGFGGNTIYF
TRBV23-1	once	-	TRBJ2-7	TGCGCCAGCAGTCAATCGGGTAGCCCCTCCTACGAGCAGTACTTC	CASSQSGSPSYEQYF
TRBV6-5	-	TRBD2	TRBJ2-3	TGTGCCATCCAAGCGGGAGCAGGAGATACGCAGTATTTT	CAIQAGAGDTQYF
TRBV12-5	-	-	TRBJ2-5	TGTGCTAGTGGTTTGTTCGGAGGGCGGGGAGAGACCCAGTACTTC	CASGLFGGRGETQYF
TRBV19	-	-	TRBJ1-1	TGTGCCAGCTCACAGGTTCCGAACACTGAAGCTTTCTTT	CASSQVPNTEAFF
TRBV21-1	-	-	TRBJ2-7	TGTGCCAGCAGCAAATCGCTAGCGGGAGAAGTTGGGGCCTACGAGCAGTACTTC	CASSKSLAGEVGAYEQYF
TRBV19	-	-	TRBJ1-1	TGTGCCAGTAGTCTTCAGGGCACTGAAGCTTTCTTT	CASSLQGTEAFF
TRBV15	-	-	TRBJ1-3	TGTGCCACCAGCAGAAAAGACAGAAAACTCTCTGGAAACACCATATATTTT	CATSRKDRKLSGNTIYF
TRBV5-5	-	-	TRBJ2-2	TGTGCCACCAAGGCCAGGCCGAACACCGGGGAGCTGTTTTTT	CATKARPNTGELFF